Listed below are T cell receptor beta chains from one sample, sequenced in a study of T cell responses to AZD1222 COVID-19 vaccine. The table came from immunoSEQ multiplex PCR; TCRdb's copy has only in-frame clones and leaves some out. This sample carries 150,000 to 200,000 clones, around 91% of them seen once, and the ten largest clones take roughly 6.2%. This material consisted of peripheral blood, taken 28 days after the second AZD1222 dose. The source is an adult who received the AZD1222 COVID-19 vaccine. Both conserved end residues are part of each CDR3. The D gene is left open where the match is weak. The size entry is marked missing in some rows and otherwise reads once, few, many or a size class.

TRBV29-1	once	TRBD1	TRBJ2-7	TGCAGCGCAGCCGGGACAGGGGTGTACGAGCAGTACTTC	CSAAGTGVYEQYF
TRBV28	NA	NA	TRBJ1-6	TGTGCCAGCAGTTTGGGGGGTAGCTCCTATAATTCACCCCTCCACTTT	CASSLGGSSYNSPLHF
TRBV10-3	few	NA	TRBJ2-1	TGTGCCATCAGTGATGGCCCCAGGGAGCAGTTCTTC	CAISDGPREQFF
TRBV7-3	NA	NA	TRBJ2-1	TGTGCCAGCAGCCTGGGGGATGAGCAGTTCTTC	CASSLGDEQFF
TRBV18	NA	TRBD1	TRBJ1-5	TGTGCCAGCTCACCTTCAGGGGGAGGCAATCAGCCCCAGCATTTT	CASSPSGGGNQPQHF
TRBV6-2/TRBV6-3	NA	NA	TRBJ2-7	TGTGCCAGCAGTTACACGGCCTTCAGTCCCTACGAGCAGTACTTC	CASSYTAFSPYEQYF
TRBV29-1	NA	NA	TRBJ1-2	TGCAGCGTGGGGGATTACTATGGCTACACCTTC	CSVGDYYGYTF
TRBV30	NA	TRBD1	TRBJ2-7	TGTGCCTGGAGTCCGGGACAGGGCTTCTACGAGCAGTACTTC	CAWSPGQGFYEQYF
TRBV10-1	NA	TRBD2	TRBJ2-2	TGCGCCAGCAGGAGTAGCGGGGGGAACACCGGGGAGCTGTTTTTT	CASRSSGGNTGELFF
TRBV5-1	NA	TRBD1	TRBJ2-7	TGCGCCAGCAGCATGGACAGGGGCAGTTCTTACTCCTACGAGCAGTACTTC	CASSMDRGSSYSYEQYF
TRBV4-1	NA	NA	TRBJ1-4	TGCGCCAGCAGCCAAGATCGCAACTCCAGGGGCACTAATGAAAAACTGTTTTTT	CASSQDRNSRGTNEKLFF
TRBV5-1	NA	TRBD1	TRBJ2-7	TGCGCCAGCGGTACAGACAGGGCGATCTCCTACGAGCAGTACTTC	CASGTDRAISYEQYF
TRBV4-3	once	NA	TRBJ2-1	TGCGCCAGCAGCCCAGGGGAGCGGTACAGCTCCTACAATGAGCAGTTCTTC	CASSPGERYSSYNEQFF
TRBV29-1	once	TRBD2	TRBJ2-5	TGCAGCGTTGAGGGTAGAAGCGGGAGGCGAGAGACCCAGTACTTC	CSVEGRSGRRETQYF
TRBV7-2	NA	NA	TRBJ1-3	TGTGCCAGCAGCTTAGTCCCGGGGTCAGCTGGAAACACCATATATTTT	CASSLVPGSAGNTIYF
TRBV18	NA	TRBD2	TRBJ2-1	TGTGCCAGCTCACCATATAGCGGGAGGCCCTACAATGAGCAGTTCTTC	CASSPYSGRPYNEQFF
TRBV6-1	NA	NA	TRBJ1-2	TGTGCCAGCAGTGAAGGGGCCACAAGGAACTATGGCTACACCTTC	CASSEGATRNYGYTF
TRBV7-9	once	NA	TRBJ1-1	TGTGCCAGCAGCTTAGAGGTAGGGGCGCCGGAAGCTTTCTTT	CASSLEVGAPEAFF
TRBV30	NA	TRBD2	TRBJ2-7	TGTGCCTGGTTCGATAAGCGGGGGGGCTACGAGCAGTACTTC	CAWFDKRGGYEQYF
TRBV7-2	NA	NA	TRBJ2-7	TGTGCCAGCAGCTGGCTCGGGACATGGCAGGACGAGCAGTACTTC	CASSWLGTWQDEQYF
TRBV10-2	few	TRBD1	TRBJ1-1	TGCGCCAGCAGTGTGACAGGGGGCACTGAAGCTTTCTTT	CASSVTGGTEAFF
TRBV18	once	TRBD1	TRBJ1-2	TGTGCCAGCTCTCCCACAGGGGGCGCGGATGGCTACACCTTC	CASSPTGGADGYTF
TRBV12-3/TRBV12-4	NA	NA	TRBJ1-4	TGTGCCAGCAGTCTGACCGAGGGAAAACTGTTTTTT	CASSLTEGKLFF
TRBV9	NA	NA	TRBJ2-5	TGTGCCAGCAGCGTAGGGGTAGGGTGGGAGACCCAGTACTTC	CASSVGVGWETQYF
TRBV13	NA	NA	TRBJ2-2	TGTGCCAGCAGCTTGCGTTTGTTGAACACCGGGGAGCTGTTTTTT	CASSLRLLNTGELFF
TRBV30	NA	TRBD1	TRBJ1-6	TGTGCCTGGGCCGGACAGGGGAATTCACCCCTCCACTTT	CAWAGQGNSPLHF
TRBV28	NA	TRBD2	TRBJ2-3	TGTGCCAGCAGGCCCACCGGGGAGCGGGGGGGTCTCGGAGCAGATACGCAGTATTTT	CASRPTGERGGLGADTQYF
TRBV5-1	NA	TRBD2	TRBJ2-5	TGCGCCAGCAGCTCGTGGCGGGGGGGTGGAGAGACCCAGTACTTC	CASSSWRGGGETQYF
TRBV3-1/TRBV3-2	NA	NA	TRBJ2-7	TGTGCCAGCAGCCACACCCCGACAGCTTCCTACGAGCAGTACTTC	CASSHTPTASYEQYF
TRBV25-1	NA	TRBD2	TRBJ2-7	TGTGCCAGCAGCAGGAAGGGAGGGGAGCAGTACTTC	CASSRKGGEQYF
TRBV9	NA	NA	TRBJ2-3	TGTGCCAGCAGCGTAGAAAGTATCCGGGCAGGGGGGCTGGATGATACGCAGTATTTT	CASSVESIRAGGLDDTQYF
TRBV11-3	NA	TRBD1	TRBJ2-7	TGTGCCAGCAGCTTCGGGACAGGGTCCTCCTACGAGCAGTACTTC	CASSFGTGSSYEQYF
TRBV19	NA	NA	TRBJ2-5	TGTGCCAGTAGTCTCCAGGGGGGCGGGGAGACCCAGTACTTC	CASSLQGGGETQYF
TRBV29-1	NA	TRBD1	TRBJ2-7	TGCAGCGCCGAGGACAGGAGAGACGAGCAGTACTTC	CSAEDRRDEQYF
TRBV2	NA	TRBD1	TRBJ1-6	TGTGCCAGCAGTGAAGCGCGGCAGGGGGAATCACCCCTCCACTTT	CASSEARQGESPLHF
TRBV10-3	NA	NA	TRBJ1-1	TGTGCCATCAGTGGAGGGGACGGGAACACTGAAGCTTTCTTT	CAISGGDGNTEAFF